This T cell receptor (beta chain) was sequenced during a study of technical replicates of blood from a few donors. CDR1 is MNHNY and CDR2 is SVGAGI in the germline V gene (reference sequence). V was cut by 8 bases and J by 0 bases, with 15 bases left in between. The CDR3 has 15 residues. The method was immunoSEQ multiplex PCR; TCRdb's version includes in-frame clones alone and lacks a portion of them. This table holds about 80,000 clones, roughly 91% found once. This chain connects TRBV6-6 to TRBJ2-3, with a weak D call TRBD1 (6 bases). This sequence originates from a human donor in good health. The specimen sequenced was T cells isolated from PBMCs. In DNA form, the CDR3 reads TGTGCCAGCGGTTTCCGGGACACCAGCACAGATACGCAGTATTTT. Its translation is CASGFRDTSTDTQYF.